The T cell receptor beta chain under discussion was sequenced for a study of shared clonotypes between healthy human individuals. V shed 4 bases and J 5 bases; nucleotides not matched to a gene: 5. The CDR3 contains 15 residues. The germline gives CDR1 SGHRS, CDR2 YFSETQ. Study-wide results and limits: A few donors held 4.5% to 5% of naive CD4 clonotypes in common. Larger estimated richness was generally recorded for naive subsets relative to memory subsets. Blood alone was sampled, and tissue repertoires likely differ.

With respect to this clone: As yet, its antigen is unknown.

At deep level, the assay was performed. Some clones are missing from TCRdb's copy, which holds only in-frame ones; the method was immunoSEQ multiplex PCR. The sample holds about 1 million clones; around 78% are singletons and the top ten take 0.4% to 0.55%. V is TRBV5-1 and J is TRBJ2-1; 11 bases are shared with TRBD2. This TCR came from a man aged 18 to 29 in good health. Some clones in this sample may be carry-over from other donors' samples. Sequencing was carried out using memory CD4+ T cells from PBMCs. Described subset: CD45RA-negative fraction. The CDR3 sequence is CASSLAGGRDNEQFF. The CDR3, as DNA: TGCGCCAGCAGCCTAGCGGGAGGAAGGGACAATGAGCAGTTCTTC.